The 14 T cell receptor beta chains listed next were all sequenced from one sample in a study of blood T cells in healthy people across ages. Primed by a sample-barcoded 5' primer and a J-beta primer mix, a second PCR proceeded for roughly 7 to 12 cycles. TCRdb re-analysed the 5' RACE reads in MiXCR, keeping a single row per CDR3 protein. In the table there are some 1.5 million distinct CDR3 sequences, roughly 28% of which are singletons. Sample: blood. All receptors come from a woman younger than 45 in good health.

This chain connects TRBV5-1 to TRBJ2-4; D unresolved. Germline V gene data show CDR1 as SGHRS and CDR2 as YFSETQ. The length of the CDR3 is 14 residues. V was trimmed by 4 bases and J by 6 bases, leaving 14 bases between them. The CDR3 nucleotides read TGCGCCAGCAGCGGAGCCGGCCCTAGAAACATTCAGTACTTC. It encodes CASSGAGPRNIQYF.

This clonotype was seen repeatedly, ten times or more. This CDR3 is CASSPGTGGNYNEQFF. The CDR3 region has the DNA TGTGCCAGCAGCCCCGGGACAGGGGGAAATTACAATGAGCAGTTCTTC. The rearrangement uses TRBV6-5 and TRBJ2-1; 11 nucleotides agree with TRBD1. V gave up 6 bases and J gave up 4 bases; unmatched junction bases: 8. This CDR3 has 16 residues. CDR1 and CDR2 from the germline V gene are MNHEY and SVGAGI.

This clonotype was observed a few times. This chain uses TRBV12-3 or TRBV12-4 with TRBJ2-7; TRBD1 aligns across 8 bases. The J segment lost 5 bases and the V segment lost 7 bases, leaving 10 bases of the junction unmatched. The CDR3 extends over 14 amino acids. CDR3 sequence reads: CASKYAGGIDEQYF. The CDR3 DNA sequence: TGTGCCAGCAAGTATGCAGGGGGCATAGACGAGCAGTACTTC.

This clonotype was seen repeatedly, ten times or more. The gene calls are TRBV5-6 and TRBJ2-7; 8 nucleotides align to TRBD1. The J segment lost 3 bases and the V segment lost 4 bases, leaving 6 bases of the junction unmatched. The CDR3 is 14 residues long. CDR1 SGHDT and CDR2 YYEEEE come from the germline V gene. The DNA of the CDR3 is TGTGCCAGCAGCGCCCTAGACAGGGGCTACGAGCAGTACTTC. Amino acids: CASSALDRGYEQYF.

This chain connects TRBV5-5 to TRBJ2-5; D gene unclear. This CDR3 contains 13 residues. V was trimmed by 3 bases and J by 11 bases, leaving 17 bases between them. Germline V gene sequence: CDR1 SGHKS, CDR2 YYEKEE (reference sequence). In DNA, the CDR3 is TGTGCCAGCAGCTGGTCCTACGACAATGAGCAGTACTTC. This gives the protein CASSWSYDNEQYF.

This clonotype was seen a handful of times. This chain joins TRBV10-3 and TRBJ2-5; perhaps D is TRBD1 or TRBD2 (5 bases each). Germline CDR1 and CDR2: ENHRY and SYGVKD. Trimming shortened V by 10 bases and J by 9 bases, and 15 bases separated the two germline ends. CDR3 size: 11 residues. Here the CDR3 reads CATGPPMAQYF. Written as DNA, the CDR3 is TGTGCCACGGGACCTCCCATGGCCCAGTACTTC.

In its sample, this clonotype was seen many times. The CDR3 protein is CASSVGTAGNTIYF. DNA for the CDR3: TGTGCCAGCAGCGTTGGGACAGCTGGAAACACCATATATTTT. The chain links TRBV9 to TRBJ1-3; 7 bases are a match to TRBD1. Germline V lookup: CDR1 SGDLS, CDR2 YYNGEE. The CDR3 is 14 residues long. V gave up 2 bases and J gave up 2 bases; unmatched junction bases: 1.

The CDR3 spells CASSRQYTGELFF. The CDR3 DNA is TGTGCCAGCAGCCGACAGTACACCGGGGAGCTGTTTTTT. The chain recombines TRBV11-2 with TRBJ2-2; possibly TRBD1 for D (5 bases). This CDR3 spans 13 amino acids. V lost 5 bases and J lost 3, with 7 bases in between. Germline values: CDR1 SGHAT, CDR2 FQNNGV. The variable domain in full, with the rest retrieved from reference TRBV11-2 and TRBJ2-2, is EAGVAQSPRYKIIEKRQSVAFWCNPISGHATLYWYQQILGQGPKLLIQFQNNGVVDDSQLPKDRFSAERLKGVDSTLKIQPAKLEDSAVYLCASSRQYTGELFFGEGSRLTVL.

For this clonotype: One end of the junction fails to match germline, which may point to a read error. V usage is TRBV12-3 or TRBV12-4 and J usage is TRBJ2-3, with D hard to call. CDR3 length equals 13 residues. Written as DNA, the CDR3 is TGTGCCAGCAGTTTAGTCCGAGCAGATACGGAGTATTTT. Its protein is CASSLVRADTEYF.

The J gene is TRBJ1-6, the V gene TRBV10-1; D is undetermined. The CDR3 consists of 12 residues. Germline CDR1 WNHNN, CDR2 SYGVQD (reference sequence). The V end lost 4 bases, the J end lost 10 bases, and 8 bases lay between the germline ends. The chain's CDR3 is CASSVVASPLHF. CDR3 bases: TGCGCCAGCAGTGTCGTTGCCTCACCCCTCCACTTT.

To note about this clonotype: One end of the junction is discordant with germline, which a read error may explain. CDR3 sequence reads: CSARGPWSNQPHHF. The CDR3 DNA follows: TGCAGTGCACGGGGGCCGTGGAGCAATCAGCCCCATCATTTT. V usage is TRBV20-1 and J usage is TRBJ1-5; weak D call: TRBD1 (6 bases). The CDR3 sequence is 14 residues long. The germline gives CDR1 DFQATT, CDR2 SNEGSKA (reference sequence).

The sample holds many counts of this clonotype. The CDR3: CASKRDRGPIEQYF. CDR3 DNA sequence: TGTGCCAGCAAGAGGGACAGGGGTCCAATCGAGCAGTACTTC. The chain combines TRBV6-5 with TRBJ2-7; 10 positions match TRBD1. CDR1 is MNHEY and CDR2 is SVGAGI in the germline V gene. After removal of 7 bases from V and 6 bases from J, the junction contained 9 bases not matched to a gene. This CDR3 is 14 amino acids long.

This chain uses TRBV24-1 with TRBJ2-1; D may match TRBD1 or TRBD2 (7 bases each). Trimming left V 3 bases short and J 7 bases short, with 15 bases between. Germline V gene data show CDR1 as KGHDR and CDR2 as SFDVKD. The CDR3 runs 15 residues. CDR3 in DNA: TGTGCCACCAGTGATCTGCGACAGGGAGGGAATGAGCAGTTCTTC. Encoded protein: CATSDLRQGGNEQFF.

This clonotype has only a few counts. The chain uses TRBV5-1 and TRBJ2-7; D possibly matches TRBD1 or TRBD2 (5 bases each). The V end lost 4 bases, the J end lost 3 bases, and 17 bases lay between the germline ends. Germline CDR1 SGHRS, CDR2 YFSETQ. The CDR3 totals 15 residues. For the CDR3, the DNA is TGCGCCAGCAGCCTGGGACCGAGCCGTCGCTACGAGCAGTACTTC. Its translation is CASSLGPSRRYEQYF.